Presented here are 21 T cell receptor beta chains from one specimen sequenced in a study of OX40 agonist ivuxolimab in advanced cancers. The library was produced with the immunoSEQ multiplex PCR assay. TCRdb limited this immuneACCESS table to in-frame rearrangements with V and J called. A share of clones is missing; checked studies link under half to unresolved V genes, and the rest is unexplained. The sample records some 58,000 clones, around nine tenths of which are singletons. The top ten hold just over 0.6% of the sample. Sample: CD4+ or CD8+ T cells sorted from blood, taken in a trial of the OX40 agonist ivuxolimab. These receptors originate from an adult with an advanced solid tumor such as melanoma, head and neck, liver or kidney cancer.

The chain is built from TRBV5-4 and TRBJ2-1, with D possibly being TRBD1 or TRBD2 (5 bases each). Looked up from germline, CDR1 is SGHNT and CDR2 is YYREEE (reference sequence). The CDR3 has 14 residues. The V gene lost 4 bases and the J gene lost 3 bases, with 11 bases spanning the gap. For the CDR3, the DNA is TGTGCCAGCAGCGGGACGTGGGACTACAATGAGCAGTTCTTC. Protein product: CASSGTWDYNEQFF. Together with reference TRBV5-4 and TRBJ2-1, the CDR3 gives the full variable domain: ETGVTQSPTHLIKTRGQQVTLRCSSQSGHNTVSWYQQALGQGPQFIFQYYREEENGRGNFPPRFSGLQFPNYSSELNVNALELDDSALYLCASSGTWDYNEQFFGPGTRLTVL.

V is TRBV19 and J is TRBJ1-5; 9 positions match TRBD1. With 7 bases clipped from V and 1 base from J, the junction kept 8 bases outside the gene matches. Germline loops: CDR1 LNHDA, CDR2 SQIVND (reference sequence). CDR3 length: 16 residues. The CDR3 protein is CASKVQGAWSNQPQHF. CDR3 coding DNA: TGTGCCAGTAAGGTACAGGGGGCTTGGAGCAATCAGCCCCAGCATTTT.

J is TRBJ2-7 and V is TRBV4-2; 9 bases line up with TRBD2. Germline assignment: CDR1 LGHNA and CDR2 YNFKEQ. V lost 0 bases, J lost 4 bases, and 1 base stayed unmatched. CDR3 length equals 14 residues. The DNA for the CDR3 is TGTGCCAGCAGCCAAGAACTAGCGGGTTACGAGCAGTACTTC. This encodes CASSQELAGYEQYF.

V is TRBV6-5 and J is TRBJ1-1; tentatively, D is TRBD1 (5 bases). The CDR3 covers 12 residues. From germline, CDR1 is MNHEY and CDR2 SVGAGI. Deletions cut 2 bases from V and 6 bases from J, with 7 bases between. Written as DNA, the CDR3 is TGTGCCAGCAGTTACAGGGGCGCTGAAGCTTTCTTT. Protein: CASSYRGAEAFF.

The chain couples TRBV6-6 to TRBJ2-7; 7 positions match TRBD1. V lost 6 bases and J lost 6; bases outside the gene matches: 11. CDR1 and CDR2 (germline): MNHNY, SVGAGI (reference sequence). The CDR3 extends over 14 amino acids. The CDR3 here is CASSVQGRGGEQYF. The DNA of the CDR3 is TGTGCCAGCAGCGTACAGGGGAGAGGAGGCGAGCAGTACTTC.

V is TRBV7-2 and J is TRBJ2-7; tentatively, D is TRBD1 or TRBD2 (5 bases each). The CDR3 runs 15 residues. Germline V CDR1 and CDR2: SGHTA, FQGNSA. Trimming left V 1 base short and J 7 bases short, with 17 bases between. This CDR3 is CASSLEGASFREQYF. The CDR3 nucleotides are TGTGCCAGCAGCTTAGAAGGGGCTAGCTTTCGTGAGCAGTACTTC. Variable domain in full (rest from reference TRBV7-2 and TRBJ2-7): GAGVSQSPSNKVTEKGKDVELRCDPISGHTALYWYRQSLGQGLEFLIYFQGNSAPDKSGLPSDRFSAERTGGSVSTLTIQRTQQEDSAVYLCASSLEGASFREQYFGPGTRLTVT.

This chain joins TRBV5-5 and TRBJ1-1; TRBD1 aligns across 8 bases. Germline CDR1 and CDR2: SGHKS and YYEKEE (reference sequence). The CDR3 is made up of 14 amino acids. Trimming cost V 4 bases and J 4 bases; bases outside gene matches: 6. CDR3 region: CASSRIDRGTEAFF. In DNA, the CDR3 is TGTGCCAGCAGCAGAATCGACAGGGGCACTGAAGCTTTCTTT.

The chain links TRBV5-4 to TRBJ2-5; D possibly corresponds to TRBD1 (5 bases). The ends were cut back, 4 bases at V and 2 bases at J, with 12 bases in the middle. This CDR3 is built from 14 residues. Germline V gene sequence: CDR1 SGHNT, CDR2 YYREEE (reference sequence). In nucleotides, the CDR3 is TGTGCCAGCAGCCCGCCAGGGTTGCAAGAGACCCAGTACTTC. Its translation: CASSPPGLQETQYF.

The gene calls are TRBV30 and TRBJ1-2; D is perhaps TRBD1 (5 bases). The germline CDR1 and CDR2 sequences are GTSNPN and SVGIG (reference sequence). Trimming left V 5 bases short and J 5 bases short, with 18 bases between. This CDR3 has 14 amino acids. In DNA, the CDR3 is TGTGCCTGGGATCCTTGGGGGGGGAGGTATGGCTACACCTTC. As protein: CAWDPWGGRYGYTF.

The table lists this clone with a count of one. The chain employs TRBV30 and TRBJ2-2, with 8 bases matching TRBD2. Germline V gives CDR1 GTSNPN, CDR2 SVGIG (reference sequence). The V gene end was trimmed by 4 bases and the J gene end by 5 bases; junction bases not matched to a gene: 9. The CDR3 is 15 amino acids. The CDR3 DNA is TGTGCCTGGAACGCGGGAGGAAGATATACCGGGGAGCTGTTTTTT. Residues: CAWNAGGRYTGELFF.

In this sample, this clone turned up once. The chain carries TRBV28 and TRBJ1-2; a weak D match, TRBD1 (5 bases). This CDR3 contains 14 residues. The V end lost 10 bases, the J end lost 4 bases, and 19 bases lay between the germline ends. Looked up from germline, CDR1 is MDHEN and CDR2 is SYDVKM. CDR3 loop: CATTSGWDSYGYTF. CDR3 sequence (DNA): TGTGCCACTACTTCAGGATGGGACTCCTATGGCTACACCTTC.

The CDR3 region has the DNA TGTGCCAGCTCACTCGGACGGTCATCAATCTACGAGCAGTACTTC. Translation: CASSLGRSSIYEQYF. The V gene is TRBV18, the J gene TRBJ2-7; D remains unclear. V was trimmed by 4 bases and J by 3 bases, leaving 16 bases between them. The CDR3 is 15 residues long. Looked up from germline, CDR1 is KGHSH and CDR2 is LQKENI.

The chain has TRBV5-1 and TRBJ2-7; 9 nucleotides match TRBD2. V trimming: 2 bases; J trimming: 3 bases; junction bases outside the gene matches: 9. From germline, CDR1 is SGHRS and CDR2 YFSETQ. There are 16 residues in the CDR3. In DNA form, the CDR3 reads TGCGCCAGCAGCTTATTTAGCGGGAGTCCCAGCTACGAGCAGTACTTC. It encodes CASSLFSGSPSYEQYF.

This clone was found once. The genes are TRBV5-4 and TRBJ1-2; D is unclear. Germline CDR1 is SGHNT and CDR2 is YYREEE (reference sequence). Trimming stripped 3 bases from V and 0 bases from J, with 6 bases between. The CDR3 is 13 residues long. The CDR3 loop is CASSSPANYGYTF. The CDR3 DNA reads TGTGCCAGCAGCTCTCCAGCTAACTATGGCTACACCTTC.

This sequence joins TRBV28 and TRBJ1-3, with D possibly matching TRBD1 (5 bases). The germline V and J ends were trimmed by 10 bases and 3 bases, with 10 bases remaining between them. The CDR3 totals 12 residues. Germline CDR1 reads MDHEN; CDR2 reads SYDVKM. The CDR3 region has the DNA TGTGCCATCCGGGACGGTGGAAACACCATATATTTT. Its protein product is CAIRDGGNTIYF. The complete variable domain, with remaining parts taken from reference TRBV28 and TRBJ1-3, reads DVKVTQSSRYLVKRTGEKVFLECVQDMDHENMFWYRQDPGLGLRLIYFSYDVKMKEKGDIPEGYSVSREKKERFSLILESASTNQTSMYLCAIRDGGNTIYFGEGSWLTVV.

The V and J genes are TRBV21-1 and TRBJ2-1; the table's D gene call, TRBD2, was not cross checked with the DNA. TRBV21-1 represents a pseudogene. This CDR3 has 14 amino acids. CDR3 residues: CASSPSAANNEQFF. The CDR3 DNA sequence: TGTGCCAGCAGCCCCTCTGCGGCTAACAATGAGCAGTTCTTC.

The chain links TRBV5-1 to TRBJ2-7; the match to TRBD2 covers 14 bases. The V gene end was trimmed by 4 bases and the J gene end by 2 bases; junction bases not matched to a gene: 8. This CDR3 is 17 amino acids long. CDR1 SGHRS and CDR2 YFSETQ come from the germline V gene. CDR3 amino acids: CASSRGLAGVGTYEQYF. CDR3 DNA sequence: TGCGCCAGCAGCCGGGGACTAGCGGGAGTGGGGACCTACGAGCAGTACTTC.

This clone turned up a few times. Other DNA variants within this sample encode the same CDR3. The genes are TRBV19 and TRBJ2-1; 14 positions agree with TRBD2. CDR3 length: 17 amino acids. The ends lost 4 bases at V and 4 bases at J; junction bases unmatched: 6. CDR1 and CDR2 from the germline V gene are LNHDA and SQIVND (reference sequence). The CDR3 here is CASSKGTSGSSYNEQFF. The CDR3 coding sequence is TGTGCCAGTAGTAAAGGGACTAGCGGGAGTTCTTACAATGAGCAGTTCTTC.

This chain links TRBV28 with TRBJ1-1, with D uncertain. Trimming stripped 5 bases from V and 0 bases from J, with 13 bases between. Per the germline V gene, CDR1 is MDHEN and CDR2 is SYDVKM. This CDR3 has 15 residues. This chain's CDR3 is CASSTPDRVNTEAFF. In DNA form, the CDR3 reads TGTGCCAGCAGTACACCAGACCGAGTGAACACTGAAGCTTTCTTT. Full variable domain (missing parts from reference TRBV28 and TRBJ1-1): DVKVTQSSRYLVKRTGEKVFLECVQDMDHENMFWYRQDPGLGLRLIYFSYDVKMKEKGDIPEGYSVSREKKERFSLILESASTNQTSMYLCASSTPDRVNTEAFFGQGTRLTVV.

The chain joins TRBV7-2 to TRBJ2-2; maybe TRBD1 (5 bases). Germline CDR1 is SGHTA and CDR2 is FQGNSA. The CDR3 runs 14 residues. The V and J ends lost 3 bases and 8 bases respectively, with 13 bases between them. The CDR3 DNA reads TGTGCCAGCAGCTTGCTAGGGGCGGCGGGGGAGCTGTTTTTT. Translated: CASSLLGAAGELFF.

This clone was picked up one time. The V gene is TRBV7-9, the J gene TRBJ2-1; no definite D call. The germline V and J ends were trimmed by 1 base and 9 bases, with 13 bases remaining between them. The CDR3 sequence is 14 residues long. Germline V gene lookup returns CDR1 SEHNR and CDR2 FQNEAQ (reference sequence). CDR3 sequence reads: CASSLGASYGEQFF. CDR3 bases: TGTGCCAGCAGCTTAGGGGCTAGTTACGGTGAGCAGTTCTTC.